This T cell receptor (beta chain) was sequenced during a study of T cell responses to AZD1222 COVID-19 vaccine. Generated by immunoSEQ multiplex PCR, the TCRdb table keeps only in-frame clones and is missing some. The sample has fewer than 200,000 clones, around 89% seen once. The CDR3 runs to 14 residues. The V end was cut by 7 bases, the J end by 4 bases, with 11 bases between. In germline, CDR1 is SGHAT, CDR2 FQNNGV. The receptor's source is an adult in good health. V and J are TRBV11-2 and TRBJ2-6, with no clear D. This specimen consisted of peripheral blood, obtained on day 0 of AZD1222 vaccination. The CDR3 spells CASTSGSGANVLTF. Written as DNA, the CDR3 is TGTGCCAGCACCTCCGGCTCCGGGGCCAACGTCCTGACTTTC.